The source of this T cell receptor beta chain is a study of T cell changes during pregnancy in multiple sclerosis. TCRdb keeps only in-frame clones here, not all; method: immunoSEQ multiplex PCR. The sample includes around 39,000 clones, about 88% seen only once; the top ten take under 4.5%. CDR3 length: 15 residues. Germline CDR1 MNHEY, CDR2 SVGAGI. Trimming shortened V by 2 bases and J by 1 base, and 12 bases separated the two germline ends. The V gene is TRBV6-5, the J gene TRBJ2-7; a weak D match, TRBD1 (6 bases). The sequences come from CD8+ T cells from peripheral blood mononuclear cells, collected in the first trimester of pregnancy. This receptor was obtained from a female donor with multiple sclerosis, enrolled in a pregnancy study. CDR3 bases: TGTGCCAGCAGTTACCACTCGGACAGTTCCTACGAGCAGTACTTC. Translated: CASSYHSDSSYEQYF.